The 28 T cell receptor beta chains listed next were all sequenced from one sample in a study of cytomegalovirus exposure and HLA in healthy donors. The PCR ran on 60 Vbeta and 13 Jbeta primers. Generated by immunoSEQ multiplex PCR, the TCRdb table keeps only in-frame clones and is missing some. In the table there are a few hundred thousand clones, more than 80% of which are singletons. Sequenced material: PBMCs. These receptors were collected from a young man in good health and CMV-seronegative.

The gene calls are TRBV4-1 and TRBJ1-5; TRBD1 aligns across 8 bases. In germline, CDR1 is MGHRA, CDR2 YSYEKL. V gave up 2 bases and J gave up 5 bases; unmatched junction bases: 5. CDR3 length: 15 amino acids. As DNA, the CDR3 is TGCGCCAGCAGCCAACGGACAGGGCCCGATCAGCCCCAGCATTTT. This encodes CASSQRTGPDQPQHF.

In nucleotides, the CDR3 is TGCGCCAGCAGCCAAGATTTGAACAGTGGGAGATCAACTAATGAAAAACTGTTTTTT. Residues: CASSQDLNSGRSTNEKLFF. The chain joins TRBV4-1 to TRBJ1-4; D gene unclear. The CDR3 loop spans 19 amino acids. Trimming removed 0 bases at V and 0 bases at J, with 17 bases between. Germline values: CDR1 MGHRA, CDR2 YSYEKL.

The genes are TRBV6-6 and TRBJ2-7; D is unresolved. Germline V gene lookup returns CDR1 MNHNY and CDR2 SVGAGI (reference sequence). The CDR3 runs 13 residues. V was cut by 6 bases and J by 3 bases, with 12 bases left in between. The CDR3 loop reads CASSSLNSYEQYF. The CDR3 nucleotides are TGTGCCAGCAGCTCGCTCAACAGCTACGAGCAGTACTTC.

This clone has only one observation. V is TRBV2 and J is TRBJ2-2; 7 bases line up with TRBD1. Looked up from germline, CDR1 is SNHLY and CDR2 is FYNNEI. The V segment lost 7 bases and the J segment 6 bases; nucleotides outside the gene matches: 11. The CDR3 extends over 15 amino acids. The CDR3 DNA is TGTGCCAGCACCTCCAGGACAGGAAGGGCCGGGGAGCTGTTTTTT. Its protein is CASTSRTGRAGELFF.

This clone has only a few counts. The CDR3 coding sequence is TGCGCCAGCAGCTTGCCAAGAACAGGGTCCCAATTCATCGAGCAGTACTTC. Protein sequence: CASSLPRTGSQFIEQYF. J is TRBJ2-7 and V is TRBV5-1, with D tentatively TRBD1 (6 bases). Germline V gene sequence: CDR1 SGHRS, CDR2 YFSETQ. The CDR3 sequence is 17 residues long. Trimming pared 1 base from V and 6 bases from J, leaving 23 bases between.

The chain's CDR3 is CASSPSGRNEQFF. CDR3 bases: TGCGCCAGCAGCCCGAGCGGTAGGAATGAGCAGTTCTTC. The chain joins TRBV4-1 to TRBJ2-1, with D possibly TRBD2 on 5 matching bases. V gave up 4 bases and J gave up 7 bases, with 11 bases separating them. CDR3 length: 13 amino acids. Per germline, CDR1 MGHRA and CDR2 YSYEKL.

This rearrangement joins TRBV25-1 to TRBJ1-6, with 7 bases fitting TRBD1. CDR1 and CDR2 from the germline V gene are MGHDK and SYGVNS. V dropped 0 bases and J dropped 5; count of bases not matched to a gene: 4. The CDR3 sequence is 16 residues long. This chain's CDR3 is CASSEYSGTDNSPLHF. As DNA, the CDR3 is TGTGCCAGCAGTGAATATAGTGGGACAGATAATTCACCCCTCCACTTT.

This chain connects TRBV6-6 to TRBJ1-4; TRBD1 is a possible D gene (5 bases). The germline gives CDR1 MNHNY, CDR2 SVGAGI (reference sequence). Trimming took 8 bases from V and 6 from J, leaving 16 bases between them. CDR3 size: 14 residues. CDR3 sequence: CASSDQGRDEKLFF. The CDR3 nucleotides are TGTGCCAGCTCCGATCAGGGAAGGGATGAAAAACTGTTTTTT.

This chain links TRBV4-2 with TRBJ2-3; D remains ambiguous. Deletions cut 0 bases from V and 3 bases from J, with 4 bases between. This CDR3 comprises 13 residues. Germline V gene data show CDR1 as LGHNA and CDR2 as YNFKEQ. CDR3 amino acids: CASSQDPTDTQYF. CDR3 DNA: TGTGCCAGCAGCCAAGATCCAACAGATACGCAGTATTTT.

This rearrangement joins TRBV5-6 to TRBJ2-7; D not resolved. This CDR3 has 14 residues. V gave up 2 bases and J gave up 0 bases, with 9 bases separating them. The germline gives CDR1 SGHDT, CDR2 YYEEEE. CDR3 coding DNA: TGTGCCAGCAGCTTCAACACCCTCTCCTACGAGCAGTACTTC. It specifies CASSFNTLSYEQYF.

The chain combines TRBV7-2 with TRBJ2-3, with D possibly being TRBD1 (6 bases). The CDR3 totals 16 residues. Deletions cut 1 base from V and 0 bases from J, with 11 bases between. The germline V gene has CDR1 SGHTA and CDR2 FQGNSA. The CDR3 region is CASSLGGGLSTDTQYF. DNA for the CDR3: TGTGCCAGCAGCTTAGGTGGGGGCCTCAGCACAGATACGCAGTATTTT.

The V and J genes are TRBV6-6 and TRBJ1-1, with D possibly matching TRBD1 (6 bases). Trimming stripped 7 bases from V and 1 base from J, with 16 bases between. CDR1 is MNHNY, CDR2 SVGAGI, per germline (reference sequence). There are 15 residues in the CDR3. The CDR3, as DNA: TGTGCCAGCACCGCCTTACAGGGAAGGAACACTGAAGCTTTCTTT. Residues: CASTALQGRNTEAFF.

This clone was observed a few times. The chain employs TRBV29-1 and TRBJ1-1; TRBD1 aligns across 9 bases. This CDR3 has 14 amino acids. V was pared by 7 bases and J by 3 bases, with 9 bases of the junction left unmatched. Per the germline V gene, CDR1 is SQVTM and CDR2 is ANQGSEA. This CDR3 reads CSGKQGAEYTEAFF. In DNA form, the CDR3 reads TGCAGCGGGAAACAGGGGGCTGAGTACACTGAAGCTTTCTTT.

The sample holds one count of this clone. The chain employs TRBV10-2 and TRBJ2-3; a possible D gene is TRBD2 (5 bases). Germline V gives CDR1 WSHSY, CDR2 SAAADI. The CDR3 length is 15 residues. Trimming cost V 6 bases and J 6 bases, with 19 bases left between them. CDR3 residues: CASSSERTPSDTQYF. For the CDR3, the DNA is TGCGCCAGCAGCTCGGAGCGGACTCCCTCGGATACGCAGTATTTT.

The chain combines TRBV6-4 with TRBJ2-2; 8 nucleotides agree with TRBD2. CDR1 MRHNA and CDR2 SNTAGT come from the germline V gene. This CDR3 has 17 amino acids. With 0 bases clipped from V and 4 bases from J, the junction kept 7 bases outside the gene matches. The CDR3 region is CASSDSSSGSSTGELFF. CDR3 nucleotide sequence: TGTGCCAGCAGTGACTCTTCTAGCGGGTCTAGCACCGGGGAGCTGTTTTTT.

J is TRBJ2-3 and V is TRBV7-6, with 11 nucleotides matching TRBD1. J gave up 6 bases and V 6 bases, and 8 bases lay outside the gene matches. Germline-derived CDR1 and CDR2 are SGHVS and FNYEAQ. The CDR3 has 15 residues. CDR3 loop: CASRPGTGGPDTQYF. The CDR3 nucleotides read TGTGCCAGCAGGCCCGGGACAGGGGGACCCGATACGCAGTATTTT. Using reference TRBV7-6 and TRBJ2-3 for the parts outside the CDR3, the full variable domain is GAGVSQSPRYKVTKRGQDVALRCDPISGHVSLYWYRQALGQGPEFLTYFNYEAQQDKSGLPNDRFSAERPEGSISTLTIQRTEQRDSAMYRCASRPGTGGPDTQYFGPGTRLTVL.

This clone was recorded once. The V and J genes are TRBV19 and TRBJ2-2; unclear D gene. V was shortened by 4 bases and J by 5 bases, with 5 bases between the two germline ends. Germline V gene lookup returns CDR1 LNHDA and CDR2 SQIVND (reference sequence). The CDR3 totals 12 residues. CDR3 in DNA: TGTGCCAGTAGTAAGAGTACCGGGGAGCTGTTTTTT. This gives the protein CASSKSTGELFF. Full variable domain (remainder filled in from reference TRBV19 and TRBJ2-2): DGGITQSPKYLFRKEGQNVTLSCEQNLNHDAMYWYRQDPGQGLRLIYYSQIVNDFQKGDIAEGYSVSREKKESFPLTVTSAQKNPTAFYLCASSKSTGELFFGEGSRLTVL.

The CDR3 DNA reads as TGTGCCAGCTCACCTCCCGGACAGGCCGGGATGAACACTGAAGCTTTCTTT. Amino acids: CASSPPGQAGMNTEAFF. The chain employs TRBV18 and TRBJ1-1; the match to TRBD1 covers 7 bases. Trimming at V came to 3 bases and at J to 0 bases, leaving 10 bases not matched to a gene. Germline V lookup: CDR1 KGHSH, CDR2 LQKENI. The CDR3 extends over 17 amino acids.

V usage is TRBV2 and J usage is TRBJ1-1; a possible D gene is TRBD1 (6 bases). The germline V gene has CDR1 SNHLY and CDR2 FYNNEI. Trimming left V 6 bases short and J 4 bases short, with 15 bases between. The CDR3 runs to 14 residues. CDR3 sequence (DNA): TGTGCCAGCAGCGAACTGGGAGGGGGCACTGAAGCTTTCTTT. This sequence encodes CASSELGGGTEAFF. The whole variable domain, remainder taken from reference TRBV2 and TRBJ1-1, is EPEVTQTPSHQVTQMGQEVILRCVPISNHLYFYWYRQILGQKVEFLVSFYNNEISEKSEIFDDQFSVERPDGSNFTLKIRSTKLEDSAMYFCASSELGGGTEAFFGQGTRLTVV.

This clone was seen a few times. The chain has TRBV29-1 and TRBJ2-3; D perhaps matches TRBD2 (5 bases). Looked up from germline, CDR1 is SQVTM and CDR2 is ANQGSEA. V was pared by 3 bases and J by 6 bases, with 16 bases between. This CDR3 has 14 amino acids. The CDR3 spells CSVEGADPRDTQYF. CDR3 sequence (DNA): TGCAGCGTTGAGGGAGCGGACCCTAGGGATACGCAGTATTTT.

With regard to this clone: Compared with germline, one end of the junction differs, possibly owing to a read error. The J gene is TRBJ2-6, the V gene TRBV7-8, with 8 bases identical to TRBD1. Germline V gives CDR1 SGHVS, CDR2 FQNEAQ. CDR3 length equals 19 residues. The CDR3 sequence: CASSWITGTGVSGASVLTF. CDR3 DNA sequence: TGTGCCAGCAGCTGGATTACCGGGACAGGTGTCTCTGGGGCCAGCGTCCTGACTTTC.

The chain couples TRBV5-1 to TRBJ1-2; D unclear. Trimming took off 7 bases at V and 0 bases at J, with 13 bases between the two ends. The germline CDR1 and CDR2 sequences are SGHRS and YFSETQ. CDR3 length: 14 amino acids. The CDR3 DNA reads as TGCGCCAGCGGCAACCGGGGAGCTAACTATGGCTACACCTTC. Its protein is CASGNRGANYGYTF.

J is TRBJ1-3 and V is TRBV18; unclear D gene. Trimming took 3 bases from V and 4 from J, leaving 16 bases between them. Looked up from germline, CDR1 is KGHSH and CDR2 is LQKENI. This CDR3 is 16 amino acids long. The CDR3 sequence: CASSPETGILGNTIYF. The CDR3, as DNA: TGTGCCAGCTCACCGGAAACGGGAATTCTAGGAAACACCATATATTTT.

V is TRBV7-8 and J is TRBJ2-3; D remains ambiguous. The V and J ends lost 5 bases and 5 bases respectively, with 8 bases between them. CDR1 and CDR2 from the germline V gene are SGHVS and FQNEAQ. The CDR3 runs 12 residues. The CDR3 coding sequence is TGTGCCAGCAGCGGAGCCGTAGATACGCAGTATTTT. Protein product: CASSGAVDTQYF. The variable domain in full, completed from reference TRBV7-8 and TRBJ2-3, reads GAGVSQSPRYKVAKRGQDVALRCDPISGHVSLFWYQQALGQGPEFLTYFQNEAQLDKSGLPSDRFFAERPEGSVSTLKIQRTQQEDSAVYLCASSGAVDTQYFGPGTRLTVL.

The gene calls are TRBV15 and TRBJ2-1; TRBD2 agrees at 7 bases. V lost 4 bases to trimming and J lost 0 bases; unmatched junction nucleotides: 9. This CDR3 comprises 17 residues. Per germline, CDR1 LNHNV and CDR2 YYDKDF (reference sequence). Here the CDR3 reads CATSTFSTSSSYNEQFF. The CDR3 coding sequence is TGTGCCACCAGCACCTTCTCGACTAGCAGCTCCTACAATGAGCAGTTCTTC.

The rearrangement links TRBV7-2 to TRBJ2-5, with no clear D. Germline values: CDR1 SGHTA, CDR2 FQGNSA. V gave up 1 base and J gave up 6 bases, with 6 bases separating them. The CDR3 runs 12 residues. CDR3: CASSLGGKTQYF. DNA of the CDR3: TGTGCCAGCAGCTTAGGCGGAAAGACCCAGTACTTC.

CDR3 coding DNA: TGTGCCACCAGCAGACCGTTCTTGGGGGGCAATGAGCAGTTCTTC. Residues: CATSRPFLGGNEQFF. This chain connects TRBV15 to TRBJ2-1; weak D call: TRBD2 (6 bases). The CDR3 is 15 residues long. Per germline, CDR1 LNHNV and CDR2 YYDKDF (reference sequence). Trimming left V 2 bases short and J 6 bases short, with 14 bases between. Variable domain in full (rest from reference TRBV15 and TRBJ2-1): DAMVIQNPRYQVTQFGKPVTLSCSQTLNHNVMYWYQQKSSQAPKLLFHYYDKDFNNEADTPDNFQSRRPNTSFCFLDIRSPGLGDTAMYLCATSRPFLGGNEQFFGPGTRLTVL.

The V and J genes are TRBV2 and TRBJ2-5, with TRBD1 matching 7 bases. The ends lost 5 bases at V and 5 bases at J; junction bases unmatched: 2. The CDR3 spans 12 residues. Germline V gene sequence: CDR1 SNHLY, CDR2 FYNNEI. The CDR3 DNA reads as TGTGCCAGCAGTTTACAGGGGGAGACCCAGTACTTC. Its translation is CASSLQGETQYF.